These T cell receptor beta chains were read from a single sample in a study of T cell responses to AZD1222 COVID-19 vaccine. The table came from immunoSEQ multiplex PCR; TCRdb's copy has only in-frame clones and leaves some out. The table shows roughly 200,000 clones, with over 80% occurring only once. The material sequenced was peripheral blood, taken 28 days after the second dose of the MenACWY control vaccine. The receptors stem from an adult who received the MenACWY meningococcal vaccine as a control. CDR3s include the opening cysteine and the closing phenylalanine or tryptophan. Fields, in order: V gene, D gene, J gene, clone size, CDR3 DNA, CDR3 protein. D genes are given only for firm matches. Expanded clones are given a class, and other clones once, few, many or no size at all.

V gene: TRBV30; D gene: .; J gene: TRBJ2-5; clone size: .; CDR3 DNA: TGTGCCTGGAGTCCCTTGATTAGGGAGACCCAGTACTTC; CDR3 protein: CAWSPLIRETQYF
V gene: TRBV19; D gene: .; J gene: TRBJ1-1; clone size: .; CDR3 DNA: TGTGCCAGTAGTATAGAAGAGAACACTGAAGCTTTCTTT; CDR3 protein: CASSIEENTEAFF
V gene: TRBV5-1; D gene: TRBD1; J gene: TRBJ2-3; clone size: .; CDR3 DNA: TGCGCCAGCAGCTTCCAGGGGGCTTTATCAGATACGCAGTATTTT; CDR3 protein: CASSFQGALSDTQYF
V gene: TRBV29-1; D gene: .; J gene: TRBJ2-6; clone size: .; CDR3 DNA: TGCAGCGGCCAGATCGGGGCCAACGTCCTGACTTTC; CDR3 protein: CSGQIGANVLTF
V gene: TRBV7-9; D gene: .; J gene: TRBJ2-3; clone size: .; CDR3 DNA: TGTGCCAGCAGCTCGATTGGATACACAGATACGCAGTATTTT; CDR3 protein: CASSSIGYTDTQYF
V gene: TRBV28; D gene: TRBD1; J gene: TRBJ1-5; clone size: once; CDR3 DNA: TGTGCCAGCAGGACCGGACAGGGCTGGCAGCCCCAGCATTTT; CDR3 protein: CASRTGQGWQPQHF
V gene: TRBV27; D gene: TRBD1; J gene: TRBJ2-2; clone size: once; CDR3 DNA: TGTGCCAGCGGACAGGGATGGGGGGAGCTGTTTTTT; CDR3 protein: CASGQGWGELFF
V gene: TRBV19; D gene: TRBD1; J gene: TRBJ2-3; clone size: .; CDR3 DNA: TGTGCCAGTAGTAACAGGGGGGACACAGATACGCAGTATTTT; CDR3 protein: CASSNRGDTDTQYF
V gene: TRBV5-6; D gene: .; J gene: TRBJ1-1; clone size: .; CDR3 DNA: TGTGCCAGCAGCTTGAATTTAGGTGTGAACACTGAAGCTTTCTTT; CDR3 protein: CASSLNLGVNTEAFF
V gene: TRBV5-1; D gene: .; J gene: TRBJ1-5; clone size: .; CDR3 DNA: TGCGCCAGCAGCCCGGTCGGGGATCAGCCCCAGCATTTT; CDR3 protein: CASSPVGDQPQHF
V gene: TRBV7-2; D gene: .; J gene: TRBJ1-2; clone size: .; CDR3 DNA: TGTGCCAGCAGCCCGAGAAGGGGTACTAACTATGGCTACACCTTC; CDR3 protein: CASSPRRGTNYGYTF
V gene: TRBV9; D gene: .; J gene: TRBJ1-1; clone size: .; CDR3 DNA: TGTGCCAGCAGCGTAGTGAGTGGGGAAGCTTTCTTT; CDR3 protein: CASSVVSGEAFF
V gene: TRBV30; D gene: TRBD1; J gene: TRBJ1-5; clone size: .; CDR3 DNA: TGTGCCTGGAGTGTAAGGGGACAGCTAGATCAGCCCCAGCATTTT; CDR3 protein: CAWSVRGQLDQPQHF
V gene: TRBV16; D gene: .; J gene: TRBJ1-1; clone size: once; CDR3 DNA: TGTGCCAGCAGCCAAAATCAGAGAATGAACACTGAAGCTTTCTTT; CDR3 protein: CASSQNQRMNTEAFF
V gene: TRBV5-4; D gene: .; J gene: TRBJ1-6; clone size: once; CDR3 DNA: TGTGCCAGCAGCTTGGCCGGGAATTCACCCCTCCACTTT; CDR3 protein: CASSLAGNSPLHF
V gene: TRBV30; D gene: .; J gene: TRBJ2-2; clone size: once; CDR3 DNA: TGTGCCTGGAGTCGGATGGGTTCGGCGAACACCGGGGAGCTGTTTTTT; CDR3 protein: CAWSRMGSANTGELFF
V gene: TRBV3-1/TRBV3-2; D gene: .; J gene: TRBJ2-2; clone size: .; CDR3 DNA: TGTGCCAGCAGCCAAGGACCCGGGGAGCTGTTTTTT; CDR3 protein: CASSQGPGELFF